The 13 T cell receptor beta chains reported below all come from one sample, sequenced in a study of blood T cell repertoires in COVID-19. Measured with immunoSEQ multiplex PCR; TCRdb has only the in-frame clones, and not every one. The sample consists of 250,000 or so clones, roughly 90% of them appearing once. Input material: PBMCs or T cells enriched from blood (not recorded which). The source of these receptors is a man aged 35-49 years who had been exposed to COVID-19.

This clone has just one count. The J gene is TRBJ2-5, the V gene TRBV6-5; perhaps TRBD2 as D (6 bases). V was cut by 7 bases and J by 1 base, with 16 bases left in between. Germline-derived CDR1 and CDR2 are MNHEY and SVGAGI. There are 15 residues in the CDR3. The CDR3 region has the DNA TGTGCCAGCACTTTCCAGACTAGGGCCCAAGAGACCCAGTACTTC. Translated: CASTFQTRAQETQYF.

This clone appeared a single time. V usage is TRBV11-3 and J usage is TRBJ2-3; 9 bases are a match to TRBD2. Germline values: CDR1 SGHNT, CDR2 YENEEA. The V and J ends lost 1 base and 2 bases, in that order; junction bases with no gene match: 1. The CDR3 contains 15 residues. The CDR3 loop is CASSLGTSDTDTQYF. DNA for the CDR3: TGTGCCAGCAGCTTAGGGACTAGCGACACAGATACGCAGTATTTT. Looking up the rest from reference TRBV11-3 and TRBJ2-3 gives the full variable domain: EAGVVQSPRYKIIEKKQPVAFWCNPISGHNTLYWYLQNLGQGPELLIRYENEEAVDDSQLPKDRFSAERLKGVDSTLKIQPAELGDSAVYLCASSLGTSDTDTQYFGPGTRLTVL.

J is TRBJ2-7 and V is TRBV5-4; 7 nucleotides align to TRBD1. The germline CDR1 and CDR2 sequences are SGHNT and YYREEE (reference sequence). After removal of 4 bases from V and 0 bases from J, the junction contained 10 bases not matched to a gene. The CDR3 covers 16 residues. CDR3 DNA: TGTGCCAGCAGCCTCCCCGGACAGGACCCCTCCTACGAGCAGTACTTC. Amino acid sequence: CASSLPGQDPSYEQYF.

J is TRBJ1-1 and V is TRBV10-3; 7 bases line up with TRBD1. With 6 bases clipped from V and 10 bases from J, the junction kept 5 bases outside the gene matches. There are 11 residues in the CDR3. Germline-derived CDR1 and CDR2 are ENHRY and SYGVKD. The CDR3 sequence is CAISGTAVAFF. Written as DNA, the CDR3 is TGTGCCATCAGCGGGACAGCCGTAGCTTTCTTT.

A single count supports this clone. In DNA form, the CDR3 reads TGTGCCAGCAGCCCGAGGGCTAGCGGGAGTGGCAATGAGCAGTTCTTC. The encoded protein is CASSPRASGSGNEQFF. The rearrangement uses TRBV7-6 and TRBJ2-1, with 10 bases identical to TRBD2. CDR3 size: 16 residues. V was pared by 5 bases and J by 6 bases, with 10 bases of the junction left unmatched. Germline-derived CDR1 and CDR2 are SGHVS and FNYEAQ.

The chain links TRBV5-1 to TRBJ1-2, with D unclear. V lost 3 bases and J lost 6, with 15 bases in between. The CDR3 extends over 14 amino acids. Per the germline V gene, CDR1 is SGHRS and CDR2 is YFSETQ. The CDR3, as DNA: TGCGCCAGCAGCTCTAAATACCCAGAGGATGGCTACACCTTC. Encoded protein: CASSSKYPEDGYTF.

The rearrangement uses TRBV18 and TRBJ1-4; 7 bases align to TRBD1. V shed 3 bases, J shed 8 bases, and the junction held 6 bases outside the gene matches. The V gene's germline CDR1 is KGHSH and CDR2 LQKENI. CDR3 length: 14 residues. The DNA of the CDR3 is TGTGCCAGCTCACCGCAGGGACAGCAGGAAAAACTGTTTTTT. This codes for CASSPQGQQEKLFF.

This clone was detected once. The chain uses TRBV7-6 and TRBJ2-1; D remains unclear. Trimming left V 5 bases short and J 8 bases short, with 25 bases between. Germline-derived CDR1 and CDR2 are SGHVS and FNYEAQ. This CDR3 has 17 residues. DNA for the CDR3: TGTGCCAGCAGCCGGATGGTGGGCGCAGTCGAAAGGTATGAGCAGTTCTTC. Its protein product is CASSRMVGAVERYEQFF.

This CDR3 reads CASMRWELESSTNEKLFF. The CDR3 nucleotides read TGTGCCAGCATGCGTTGGGAGCTAGAAAGCTCAACTAATGAAAAACTGTTTTTT. The rearrangement links TRBV5-5 to TRBJ1-4; D call uncertain. The CDR3 runs 18 residues. The V end was cut by 6 bases, the J end by 0 bases, with 21 bases between. The germline gives CDR1 SGHKS, CDR2 YYEKEE (reference sequence).

This clone showed up just once. This chain joins TRBV5-1 and TRBJ2-3, with D maybe TRBD2 (5 bases). The CDR3 spans 15 residues. The ends were cut back, 4 bases at V and 0 bases at J, with 12 bases in the middle. Germline V gives CDR1 SGHRS, CDR2 YFSETQ. The DNA of the CDR3 is TGCGCCAGCAGCCCCCGGGGATCTAGCACAGATACGCAGTATTTT. Encoded protein: CASSPRGSSTDTQYF.

The genes are TRBV27 and TRBJ1-1; TRBD1 matches 9 bases. Trimming cost V 6 bases and J 3 bases; bases outside gene matches: 11. Germline CDR1 is MNHEY and CDR2 is SMNVEV (reference sequence). This CDR3 comprises 16 residues. CDR3 region: CASRLDTGTGHTEAFF. The CDR3 nucleotides read TGTGCCAGCAGACTCGATACCGGGACAGGGCACACTGAAGCTTTCTTT.

The J gene is TRBJ1-3, the V gene TRBV3-1 (or the pseudogene TRBV3-2), with 8 bases lining up with TRBD1. The CDR3 has 17 residues. Looked up from germline, CDR1 is LGHDT and CDR2 is YNNKEL (reference sequence). V lost 6 bases to trimming and J lost 1 base; unmatched junction nucleotides: 11. Here the CDR3 DNA reads TGTGCCAGCAGTCCTACCCAGGGGGCCGTATCTGGAAACACCATATATTTT. Its translation is CASSPTQGAVSGNTIYF.

J is TRBJ1-5 and V is TRBV6-5; no definite D call. The CDR3 runs 11 residues. Germline CDR1 and CDR2: MNHEY and SVGAGI. V was trimmed by 6 bases and J by 11 bases, leaving 11 bases between them. CDR3 sequence: CASSDDGAQHF. For the CDR3, the DNA is TGTGCCAGCAGCGACGACGGGGCCCAGCATTTT.